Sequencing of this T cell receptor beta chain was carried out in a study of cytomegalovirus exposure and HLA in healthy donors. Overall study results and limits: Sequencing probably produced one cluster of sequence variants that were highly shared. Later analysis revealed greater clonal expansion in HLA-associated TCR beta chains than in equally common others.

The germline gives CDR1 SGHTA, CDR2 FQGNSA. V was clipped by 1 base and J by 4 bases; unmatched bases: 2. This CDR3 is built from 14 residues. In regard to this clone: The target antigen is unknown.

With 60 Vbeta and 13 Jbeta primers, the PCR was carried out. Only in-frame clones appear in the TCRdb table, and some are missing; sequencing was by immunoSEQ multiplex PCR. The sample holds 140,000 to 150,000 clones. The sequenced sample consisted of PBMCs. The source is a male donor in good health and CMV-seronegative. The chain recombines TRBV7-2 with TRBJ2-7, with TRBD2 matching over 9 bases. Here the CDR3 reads CASSLVAGAYEQYF. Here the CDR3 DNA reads TGTGCCAGCAGCTTAGTAGCGGGGGCTTACGAGCAGTACTTC.